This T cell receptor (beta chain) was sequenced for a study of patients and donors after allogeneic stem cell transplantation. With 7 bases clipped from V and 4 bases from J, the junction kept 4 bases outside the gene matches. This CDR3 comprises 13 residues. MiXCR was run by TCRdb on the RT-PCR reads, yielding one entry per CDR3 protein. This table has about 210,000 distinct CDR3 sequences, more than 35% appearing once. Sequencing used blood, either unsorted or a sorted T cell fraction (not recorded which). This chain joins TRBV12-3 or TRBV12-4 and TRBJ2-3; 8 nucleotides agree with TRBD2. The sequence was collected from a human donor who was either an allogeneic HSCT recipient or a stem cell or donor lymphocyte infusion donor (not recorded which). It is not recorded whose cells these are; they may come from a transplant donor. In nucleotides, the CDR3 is TGTGCCAGCACCGTCGGGGGGGCAGATACGCAGTATTTT. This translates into CASTVGGADTQYF.